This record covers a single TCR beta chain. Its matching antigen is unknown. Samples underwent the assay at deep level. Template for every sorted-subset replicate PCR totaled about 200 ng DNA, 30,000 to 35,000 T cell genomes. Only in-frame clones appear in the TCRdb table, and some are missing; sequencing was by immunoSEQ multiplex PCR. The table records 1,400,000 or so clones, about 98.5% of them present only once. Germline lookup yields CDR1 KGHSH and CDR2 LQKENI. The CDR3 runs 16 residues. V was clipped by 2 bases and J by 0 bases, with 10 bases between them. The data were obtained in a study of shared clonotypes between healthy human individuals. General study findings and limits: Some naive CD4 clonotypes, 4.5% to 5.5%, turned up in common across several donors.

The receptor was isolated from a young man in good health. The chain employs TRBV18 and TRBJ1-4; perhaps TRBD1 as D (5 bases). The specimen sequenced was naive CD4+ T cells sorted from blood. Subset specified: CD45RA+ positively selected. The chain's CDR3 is CASSPNRGATNEKLFF. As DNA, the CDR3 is TGTGCCAGCTCACCAAATAGGGGAGCAACTAATGAAAAACTGTTTTTT.